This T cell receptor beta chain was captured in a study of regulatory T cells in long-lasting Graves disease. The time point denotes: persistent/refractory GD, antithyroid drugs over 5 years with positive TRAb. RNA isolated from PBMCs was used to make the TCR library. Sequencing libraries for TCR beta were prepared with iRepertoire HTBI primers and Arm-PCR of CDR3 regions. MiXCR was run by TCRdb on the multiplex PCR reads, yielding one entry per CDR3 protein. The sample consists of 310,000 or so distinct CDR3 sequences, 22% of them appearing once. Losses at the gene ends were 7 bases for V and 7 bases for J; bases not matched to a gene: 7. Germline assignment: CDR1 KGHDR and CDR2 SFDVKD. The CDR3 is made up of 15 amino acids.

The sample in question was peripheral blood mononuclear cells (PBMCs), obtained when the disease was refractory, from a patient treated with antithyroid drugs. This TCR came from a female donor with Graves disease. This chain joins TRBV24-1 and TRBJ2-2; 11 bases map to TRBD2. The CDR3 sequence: CATSLAGGPIGELFF. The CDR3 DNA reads TGTGCCACCAGCTTAGCGGGAGGGCCCATCGGGGAGCTGTTTTTT.